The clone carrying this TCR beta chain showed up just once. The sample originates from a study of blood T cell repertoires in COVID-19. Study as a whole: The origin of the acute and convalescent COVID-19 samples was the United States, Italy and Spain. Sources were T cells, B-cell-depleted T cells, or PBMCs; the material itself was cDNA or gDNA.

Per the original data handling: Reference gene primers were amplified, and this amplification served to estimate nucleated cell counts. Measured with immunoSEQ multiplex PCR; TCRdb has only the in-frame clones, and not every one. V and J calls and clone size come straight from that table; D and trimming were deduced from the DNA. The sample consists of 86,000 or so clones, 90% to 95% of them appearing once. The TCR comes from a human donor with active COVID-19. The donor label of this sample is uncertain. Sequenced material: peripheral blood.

The CDR3 spells CASSPLALDYNEQFF. DNA for the CDR3: TGTGCCAGCAGCCCCCTAGCTTTAGACTACAATGAGCAGTTCTTC. V is TRBV11-3 and J is TRBJ2-1; D is perhaps TRBD2 (5 bases). Trimming left V 5 bases short and J 3 bases short, with 14 bases between. This CDR3 has 15 amino acids. Germline CDR1 is SGHNT and CDR2 is YENEEA.